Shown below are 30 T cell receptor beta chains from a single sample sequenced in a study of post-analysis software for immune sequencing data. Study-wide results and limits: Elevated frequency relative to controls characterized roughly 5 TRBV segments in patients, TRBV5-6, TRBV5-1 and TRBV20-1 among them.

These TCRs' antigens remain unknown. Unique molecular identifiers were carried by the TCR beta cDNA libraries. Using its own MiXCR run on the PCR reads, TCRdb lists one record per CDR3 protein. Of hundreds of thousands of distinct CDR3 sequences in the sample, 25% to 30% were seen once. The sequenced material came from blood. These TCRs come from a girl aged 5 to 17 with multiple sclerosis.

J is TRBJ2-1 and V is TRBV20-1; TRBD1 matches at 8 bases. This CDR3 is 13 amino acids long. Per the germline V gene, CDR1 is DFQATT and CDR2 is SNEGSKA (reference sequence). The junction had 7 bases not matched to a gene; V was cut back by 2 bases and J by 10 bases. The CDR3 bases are TGCAGTGCTAGAAATTCAGGGGGCTACGAGCAGTTCTTC. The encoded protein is CSARNSGGYEQFF.

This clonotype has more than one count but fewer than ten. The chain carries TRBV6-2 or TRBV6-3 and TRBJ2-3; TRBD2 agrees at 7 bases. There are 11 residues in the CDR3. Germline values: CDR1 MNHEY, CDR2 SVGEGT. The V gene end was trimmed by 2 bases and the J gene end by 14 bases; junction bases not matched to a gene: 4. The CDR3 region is CASSYLAGVYF. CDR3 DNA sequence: TGTGCCAGCAGTTACCTGGCGGGAGTGTATTTT.

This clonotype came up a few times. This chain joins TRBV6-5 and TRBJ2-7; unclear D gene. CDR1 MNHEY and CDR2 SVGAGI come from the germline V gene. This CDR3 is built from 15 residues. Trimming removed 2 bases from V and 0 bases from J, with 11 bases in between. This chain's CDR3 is CASSYRTLSSYEQYF. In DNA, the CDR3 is TGTGCCAGCAGTTACAGGACCCTTAGCTCCTACGAGCAGTACTTC.

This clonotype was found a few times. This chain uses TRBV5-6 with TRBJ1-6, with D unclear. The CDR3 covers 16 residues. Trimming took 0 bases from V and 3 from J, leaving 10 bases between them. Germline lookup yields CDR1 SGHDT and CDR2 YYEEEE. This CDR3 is CASSLVRNFYNSPLHF. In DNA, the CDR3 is TGTGCCAGCAGCTTGGTCCGGAACTTCTATAATTCACCCCTCCACTTT.

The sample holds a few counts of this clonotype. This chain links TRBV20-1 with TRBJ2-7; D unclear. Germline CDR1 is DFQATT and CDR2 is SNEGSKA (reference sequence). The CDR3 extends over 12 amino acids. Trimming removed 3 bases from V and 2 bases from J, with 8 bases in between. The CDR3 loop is CSARAQTYEQYF. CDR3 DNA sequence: TGCAGTGCTAGGGCACAGACCTACGAGCAGTACTTC.

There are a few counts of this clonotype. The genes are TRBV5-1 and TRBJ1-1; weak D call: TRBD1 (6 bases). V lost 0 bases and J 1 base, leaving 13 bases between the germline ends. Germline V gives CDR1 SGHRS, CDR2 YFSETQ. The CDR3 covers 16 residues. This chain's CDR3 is CASSLVTGGSNTEAFF. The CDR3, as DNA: TGCGCCAGCAGCTTGGTGACAGGAGGGTCGAACACTGAAGCTTTCTTT.

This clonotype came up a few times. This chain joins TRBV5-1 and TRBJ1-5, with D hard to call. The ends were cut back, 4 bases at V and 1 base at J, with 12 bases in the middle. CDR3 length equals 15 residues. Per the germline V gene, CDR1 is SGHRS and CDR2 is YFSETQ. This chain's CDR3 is CASSADGLSNQPQHF. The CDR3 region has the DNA TGCGCCAGCAGCGCTGACGGTCTGAGCAATCAGCCCCAGCATTTT.

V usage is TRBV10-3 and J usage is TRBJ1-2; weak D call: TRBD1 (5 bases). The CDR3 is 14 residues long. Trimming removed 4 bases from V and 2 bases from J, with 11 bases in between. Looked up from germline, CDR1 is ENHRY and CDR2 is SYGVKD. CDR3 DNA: TGTGCCATCAGTGGGGGACGGTGGAACTATGGCTACACCTTC. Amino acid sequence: CAISGGRWNYGYTF.

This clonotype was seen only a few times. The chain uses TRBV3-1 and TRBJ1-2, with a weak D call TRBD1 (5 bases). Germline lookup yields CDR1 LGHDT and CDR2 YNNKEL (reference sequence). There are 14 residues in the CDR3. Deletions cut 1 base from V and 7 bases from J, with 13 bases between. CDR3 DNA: TGTGCCAGCAGCCAAGGGCAGTTCGGGGCTGGCTACACCTTC. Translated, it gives CASSQGQFGAGYTF. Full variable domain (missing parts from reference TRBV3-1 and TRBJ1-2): DTAVSQTPKYLVTQMGNDKSIKCEQNLGHDTMYWYKQDSKKFLKIMFSYNNKELIINETVPNRFSPKSPDKAHLNLHINSLELGDSAVYFCASSQGQFGAGYTFGSGTRLTVV.

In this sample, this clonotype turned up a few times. Here the CDR3 DNA reads TGTGCCAGCAGCTCCTTTGGAGGGGGGAGTTTCAATGAGCAGTTCTTC. Protein sequence: CASSSFGGGSFNEQFF. J is TRBJ2-1 and V is TRBV7-2; D assignment may be TRBD1 or TRBD2 (6 bases each). The CDR3 spans 16 residues. The V end lost 4 bases, the J end lost 6 bases, and 19 bases lay between the germline ends. Germline V lookup: CDR1 SGHTA, CDR2 FQGNSA. Full variable domain (remainder filled in from reference TRBV7-2 and TRBJ2-1): GAGVSQSPSNKVTEKGKDVELRCDPISGHTALYWYRQSLGQGLEFLIYFQGNSAPDKSGLPSDRFSAERTGGSVSTLTIQRTQQEDSAVYLCASSSFGGGSFNEQFFGPGTRLTVL.

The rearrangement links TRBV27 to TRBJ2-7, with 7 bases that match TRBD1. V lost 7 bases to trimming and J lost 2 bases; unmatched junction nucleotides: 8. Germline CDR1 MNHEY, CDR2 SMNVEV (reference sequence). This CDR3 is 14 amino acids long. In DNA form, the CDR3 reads TGTGCCAGCATTTCGACAGGGTGGCCCTACGAGCAGTACTTC. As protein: CASISTGWPYEQYF.

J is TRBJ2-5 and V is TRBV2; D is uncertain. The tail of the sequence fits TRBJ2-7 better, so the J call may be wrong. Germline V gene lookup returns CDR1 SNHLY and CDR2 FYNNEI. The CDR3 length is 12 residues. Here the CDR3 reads CASDPLGYEQYF. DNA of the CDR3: TGTGCCAGCGACCCCCTGGGGTACGAGCAGTACTTC.

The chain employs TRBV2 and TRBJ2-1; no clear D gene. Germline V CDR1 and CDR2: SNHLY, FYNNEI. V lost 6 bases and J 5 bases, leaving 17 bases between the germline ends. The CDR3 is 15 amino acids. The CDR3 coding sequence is TGTGCCAGCAGAGAGTGGCTAGACCCCCACAATGAGCAGTTCTTC. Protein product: CASREWLDPHNEQFF.

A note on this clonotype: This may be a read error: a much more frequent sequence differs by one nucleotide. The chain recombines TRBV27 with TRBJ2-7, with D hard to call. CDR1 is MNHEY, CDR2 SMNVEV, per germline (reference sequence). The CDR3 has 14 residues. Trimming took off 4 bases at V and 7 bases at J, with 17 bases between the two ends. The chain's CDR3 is CASSWVGPFREQYF. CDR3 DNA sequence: TGTGCCAGCAGTTGGGTCGGCCCCTTCAGGGAGCAGTACTTC.

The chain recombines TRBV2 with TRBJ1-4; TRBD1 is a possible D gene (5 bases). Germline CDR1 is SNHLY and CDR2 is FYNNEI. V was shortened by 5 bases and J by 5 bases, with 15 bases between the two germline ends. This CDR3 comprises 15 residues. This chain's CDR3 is CASSPPSRENEKLFF. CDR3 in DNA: TGTGCCAGCAGTCCCCCCTCCAGGGAAAATGAAAAACTGTTTTTT.

The CDR3 sequence is CASSQRGQGLSGYTF. In DNA, the CDR3 is TGTGCCAGCAGCCAAAGGGGACAGGGACTTAGTGGCTACACCTTC. The gene calls are TRBV3-1 and TRBJ1-2; 9 nucleotides line up with TRBD1. The CDR3 is 15 residues long. The germline V gene has CDR1 LGHDT and CDR2 YNNKEL (reference sequence). V trimming: 2 bases; J trimming: 7 bases; junction bases outside the gene matches: 8. Full variable domain (rest looked up from reference TRBV3-1 and TRBJ1-2): DTAVSQTPKYLVTQMGNDKSIKCEQNLGHDTMYWYKQDSKKFLKIMFSYNNKELIINETVPNRFSPKSPDKAHLNLHINSLELGDSAVYFCASSQRGQGLSGYTFGSGTRLTVV.

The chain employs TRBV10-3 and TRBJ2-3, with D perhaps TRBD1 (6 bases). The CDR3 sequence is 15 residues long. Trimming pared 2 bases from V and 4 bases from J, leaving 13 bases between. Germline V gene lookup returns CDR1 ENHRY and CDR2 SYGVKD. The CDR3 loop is CAISEQGPGADTQYF. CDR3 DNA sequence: TGTGCCATCAGTGAGCAGGGGCCCGGGGCAGATACGCAGTATTTT.

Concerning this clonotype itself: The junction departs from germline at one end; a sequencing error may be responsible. The CDR3: CASSLPRANNEQVF. The CDR3 bases are TGTGCCAGCAGTTTACCCCGGGCAAACAATGAGCAGGTCTTC. The rearrangement uses TRBV12-3 or TRBV12-4 and TRBJ2-1; no firm D call. The CDR3 contains 14 residues.

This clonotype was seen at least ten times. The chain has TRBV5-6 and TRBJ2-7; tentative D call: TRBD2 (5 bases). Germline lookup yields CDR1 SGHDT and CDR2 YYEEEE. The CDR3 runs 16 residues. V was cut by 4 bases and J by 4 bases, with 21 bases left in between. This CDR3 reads CASSHTSGSLLYEQYF. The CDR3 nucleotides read TGTGCCAGCAGCCATACTAGTGGGAGCCTTCTTTACGAGCAGTACTTC.

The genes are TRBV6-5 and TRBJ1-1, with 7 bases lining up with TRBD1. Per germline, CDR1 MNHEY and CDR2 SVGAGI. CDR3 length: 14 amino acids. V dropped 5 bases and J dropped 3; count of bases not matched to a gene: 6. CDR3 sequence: CASSPQGWYTEAFF. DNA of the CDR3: TGTGCCAGCAGTCCACAGGGGTGGTACACTGAAGCTTTCTTT.

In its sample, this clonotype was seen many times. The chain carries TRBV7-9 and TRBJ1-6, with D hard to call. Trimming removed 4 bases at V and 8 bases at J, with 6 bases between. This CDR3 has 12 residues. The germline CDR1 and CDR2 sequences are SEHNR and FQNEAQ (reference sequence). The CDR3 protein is CASSYGDSPLHF. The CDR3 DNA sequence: TGTGCCAGCAGCTATGGCGATTCACCCCTCCACTTT.

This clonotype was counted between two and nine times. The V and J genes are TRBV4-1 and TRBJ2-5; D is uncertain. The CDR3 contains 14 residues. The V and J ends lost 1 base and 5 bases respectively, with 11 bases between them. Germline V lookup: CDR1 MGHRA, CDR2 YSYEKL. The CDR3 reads CASSQVGRFETQYF. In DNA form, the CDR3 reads TGCGCCAGCAGCCAAGTGGGCCGTTTCGAGACCCAGTACTTC.

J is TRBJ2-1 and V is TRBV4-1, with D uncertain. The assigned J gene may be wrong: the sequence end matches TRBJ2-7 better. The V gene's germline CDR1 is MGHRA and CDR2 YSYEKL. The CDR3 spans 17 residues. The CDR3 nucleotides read TGCGCCAGCAGCCAAGATCTAACCGGAAGCTCCTACAATGAGCAGTACTTC. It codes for CASSQDLTGSSYNEQYF.

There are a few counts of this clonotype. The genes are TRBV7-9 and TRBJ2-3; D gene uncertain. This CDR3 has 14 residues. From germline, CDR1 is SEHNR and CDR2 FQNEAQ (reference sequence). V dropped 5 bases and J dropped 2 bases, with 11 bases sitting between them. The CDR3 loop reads CASSHARATDTQYF. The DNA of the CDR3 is TGTGCCAGCAGCCATGCCCGTGCCACAGATACGCAGTATTTT.

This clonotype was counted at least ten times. CDR3 in amino acids: CASSLAGGLETQYF. In DNA, the CDR3 is TGCGCCAGCAGCTTGGCCGGAGGTTTGGAGACCCAGTACTTC. The chain joins TRBV5-1 to TRBJ2-5, with D possibly TRBD2 on 5 matching bases. V gave up 0 bases and J gave up 5 bases, with 11 bases separating them. Germline V gene data show CDR1 as SGHRS and CDR2 as YFSETQ. There are 14 residues in the CDR3. Based on the CDR3 plus reference TRBV5-1 and TRBJ2-5, the full variable domain is KAGVTQTPRYLIKTRGQQVTLSCSPISGHRSVSWYQQTPGQGLQFLFEYFSETQRNKGNFPGRFSGRQFSNSRSEMNVSTLELGDSALYLCASSLAGGLETQYFGPGTRLLVL.

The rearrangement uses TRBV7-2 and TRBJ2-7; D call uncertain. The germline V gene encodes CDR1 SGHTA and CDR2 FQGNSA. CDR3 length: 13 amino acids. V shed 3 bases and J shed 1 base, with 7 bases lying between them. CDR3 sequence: CASSFVASYEQYF. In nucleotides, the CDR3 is TGTGCCAGCAGCTTCGTTGCGTCCTACGAGCAGTACTTC.

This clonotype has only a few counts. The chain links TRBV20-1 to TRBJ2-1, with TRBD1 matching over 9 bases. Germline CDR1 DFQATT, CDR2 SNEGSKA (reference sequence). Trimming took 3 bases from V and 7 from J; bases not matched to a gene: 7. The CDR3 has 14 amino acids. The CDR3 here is CSASLNRGRNEQFF. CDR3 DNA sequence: TGCAGTGCTAGCCTTAACAGGGGGCGGAATGAGCAGTTCTTC.

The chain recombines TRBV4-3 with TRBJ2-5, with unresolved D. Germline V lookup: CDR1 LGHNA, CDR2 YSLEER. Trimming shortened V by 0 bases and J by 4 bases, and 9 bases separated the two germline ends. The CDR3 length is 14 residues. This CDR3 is CASSQDRVRETQYF. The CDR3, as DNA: TGCGCCAGCAGCCAAGATCGGGTGCGAGAGACCCAGTACTTC.

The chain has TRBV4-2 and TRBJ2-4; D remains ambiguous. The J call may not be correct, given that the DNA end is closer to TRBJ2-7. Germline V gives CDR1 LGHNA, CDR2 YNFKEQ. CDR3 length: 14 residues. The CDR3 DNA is TGTGCCAGCAGCCAAGGAGCAATAAGTACCGAGCAGTACTTC. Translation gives CASSQGAISTEQYF.

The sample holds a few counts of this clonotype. The CDR3 nucleotides read TGCAGTGAAGGCACAGGGGCAAATTCGTATAGCAATCAGCCCCAGCATTTT. It specifies CSEGTGANSYSNQPQHF. The chain joins TRBV20-1 to TRBJ1-5, with 7 positions matching TRBD1. CDR3 length equals 17 residues. Germline V gene data show CDR1 as DFQATT and CDR2 as SNEGSKA (reference sequence). After removal of 7 bases from V and 0 bases from J, the junction contained 15 bases not matched to a gene.